A single sample is the source of the 23 T cell receptor beta chains below, sequenced in a study of metastatic and nonmetastatic thyroid tumors. Thyroid surgery took place with no prior treatment in any patient. TCRdb re-analyzed the PCR reads through MiXCR. The sample lists fewer than 25,000 clones; 31% were seen once. The sample comprised blood. The receptors originated from a female donor with papillary thyroid cancer or a benign thyroid nodule (not recorded which). Some clones in this sample may be carry-over from other donors' samples.

This clone is categorized as medium-sized (0.01 to 0.1%). V is TRBV5-1 and J is TRBJ1-5; 8 bases match TRBD1. With V trimmed by 5 bases and J by 0 bases, 7 bases remained unmatched. This CDR3 spans 16 amino acids. Looked up from germline, CDR1 is SGHRS and CDR2 is YFSETQ. For the CDR3, the DNA is TGCGCCAGCAGTATGCAGGGACAGGATAGCAATCAGCCCCAGCATTTT. Its protein is CASSMQGQDSNQPQHF.

This clone is labeled as medium-sized. The chain uses TRBV18 and TRBJ2-3; a weak D match, TRBD1 (5 bases). The CDR3 length is 15 residues. Trimming shortened V by 4 bases and J by 0 bases, and 11 bases separated the two germline ends. CDR1 is KGHSH and CDR2 is LQKENI in the germline V gene. CDR3 protein: CASSLRQLSTDTQYF. The CDR3 nucleotides are TGTGCCAGCTCACTTAGACAGCTTAGCACAGATACGCAGTATTTT.

The chain couples TRBV4-2 to TRBJ2-3; weak D call: TRBD2 (6 bases). The V end lost 5 bases, the J end lost 7 bases, and 13 bases lay between the germline ends. Germline CDR1 reads LGHNA; CDR2 reads YNFKEQ. The CDR3 loop spans 13 amino acids. The CDR3 region has the DNA TGTGCCAGCAGCTTACCCGGGGGTAATACGCAGTATTTT. As protein: CASSLPGGNTQYF.

This clone was found many times. The chain couples TRBV7-8 to TRBJ1-1; the D is unclear. V dropped 2 bases and J dropped 0 bases, with 10 bases sitting between them. This CDR3 has 15 amino acids. Germline CDR1 SGHVS, CDR2 FQNEAQ. The CDR3 region has the DNA TGTGCCAGCAGCTTAAAAAGGCAGTTGAACACTGAAGCTTTCTTT. It specifies CASSLKRQLNTEAFF.

The chain links TRBV18 to TRBJ2-1; the D gene is possibly TRBD2 (5 bases). The CDR3 has 14 residues. V lost 2 bases to trimming and J lost 8 bases, with 13 bases between them. In germline, CDR1 is KGHSH, CDR2 LQKENI. CDR3 DNA: TGTGCCAGCTCACCAACGGGGAACGGGGATGAGCAGTTCTTC. Its protein product is CASSPTGNGDEQFF.

This clone was counted at least ten times. This rearrangement joins TRBV10-2 to TRBJ1-1; tentative D call: TRBD1 (6 bases). The CDR3 has 12 amino acids. CDR1 and CDR2 (germline): WSHSY, SAAADI. Trimming left V 1 base short and J 8 bases short, with 8 bases between. The CDR3 DNA follows: TGCGCCAGCAGTGAGTGGGGGGGCGAAGCTTTCTTT. Residues: CASSEWGGEAFF.

This rearrangement joins TRBV5-1 to TRBJ1-1; TRBD1 agrees at 8 bases. The CDR3 has 16 amino acids. Per the germline V gene, CDR1 is SGHRS and CDR2 is YFSETQ. Trimming at V came to 0 bases and at J to 5 bases, leaving 9 bases not matched to a gene. CDR3 coding DNA: TGCGCCAGCAGCTTGGATGGACAGGGTGGGGGTACTGAAGCTTTCTTT. Protein product: CASSLDGQGGGTEAFF.

Points on this clone: A read error is likely, as this CDR3 ends without the conserved phenylalanine or tryptophan. The chain uses TRBV27 and TRBJ1-2; D is possibly TRBD1 (5 bases). The length of the CDR3 is 16 residues. Germline V lookup: CDR1 MNHEY, CDR2 SMNVEV (reference sequence). V lost 5 bases and J 8 bases, leaving 24 bases between the germline ends. The CDR3 nucleotides read TGTGCCAGCAGTCCCGGATTGCCGGGGCATCTTAGAGGCTACACCATC. Translating gives CASSPGLPGHLRGYTI.

In its sample, this clone ranks as medium-sized. J is TRBJ2-3 and V is TRBV6-1; 13 bases are a match to TRBD2. Germline loops: CDR1 MNHNS, CDR2 SASEGT. The ends lost 2 bases at V and 4 bases at J; junction bases unmatched: 0. This CDR3 region has 15 residues. The CDR3 region is CASSETSGGADTQYF. The CDR3, as DNA: TGTGCCAGCAGTGAAACTAGCGGGGGGGCAGATACGCAGTATTTT.

This clone is medium-sized (0.01 to 0.1%) within its sample. The genes are TRBV12-3 or TRBV12-4 and TRBJ1-2; D remains ambiguous. V lost 6 bases, J lost 2 bases, and 13 bases lay in between. The CDR3 extends over 14 amino acids. The CDR3 coding sequence is TGTGCCAGCAGCCCGGCCCCCAGGAACTATGGCTACACCTTC. Amino acids: CASSPAPRNYGYTF.

The chain recombines TRBV6-6 with TRBJ1-5; 12 bases map to TRBD1. Germline V CDR1 and CDR2: MNHNY, SVGAGI (reference sequence). V trimming: 7 bases; J trimming: 0 bases; junction bases outside the gene matches: 10. The CDR3 totals 18 residues. CDR3 sequence (DNA): TGTGCCAGCACTCCTTCTGGGACAGGGGGCAATAGCAATCAGCCCCAGCATTTT. It translates to CASTPSGTGGNSNQPQHF.

This clone is medium-sized. Distinct nucleotide sequences in the sample also encode this CDR3. This chain connects TRBV4-2 to TRBJ2-2; 11 bases are a match to TRBD2. J gave up 5 bases and V 6 bases, and 8 bases lay outside the gene matches. The CDR3 runs 16 residues. Germline V gene data show CDR1 as LGHNA and CDR2 as YNFKEQ. CDR3 bases: TGTGCCAGCAGTGATATAGCGGGGGGGCAGACCGGGGAGCTGTTTTTT. Its protein is CASSDIAGGQTGELFF.

This chain links TRBV18 with TRBJ2-2; 8 nucleotides line up with TRBD1. CDR1 is KGHSH and CDR2 is LQKENI in the germline V gene. The CDR3 loop spans 16 amino acids. With V trimmed by 3 bases and J by 4 bases, 7 bases remained unmatched. The CDR3 protein is CASSPATGAPTGELFF. The DNA for the CDR3 is TGTGCCAGCTCACCGGCGACAGGGGCACCCACCGGGGAGCTGTTTTTT.

This clone was counted many times. CDR3 in amino acids: CASSGQGALYGYTF. The DNA of the CDR3 is TGTGCCAGCTCGGGACAGGGGGCGCTCTATGGCTACACCTTC. The chain recombines TRBV9 with TRBJ1-2, with 12 bases fitting TRBD1. The CDR3 runs 14 residues. Germline V CDR1 and CDR2: SGDLS, YYNGEE. Unmatched junction bases numbered 5, after V lost 7 bases and J lost 4 bases.

This clone was seen a handful of times. The chain couples TRBV27 to TRBJ1-2; D unresolved. Germline V gene lookup returns CDR1 MNHEY and CDR2 SMNVEV (reference sequence). This CDR3 spans 13 amino acids. Between the trimmed V and J ends, which lost 8 bases and 0 bases, there was a span of 10 bases. Written as DNA, the CDR3 is TGTGCCAGCGCCCCCCACCCTAACTATGGCTACACCTTC. Translating it yields CASAPHPNYGYTF.

The CDR3 sequence is CAWSVPGRERGTGELFF. The DNA of the CDR3 is TGTGCCTGGAGTGTACCCGGCCGGGAGAGGGGCACCGGGGAGCTGTTTTTT. V is TRBV30 and J is TRBJ2-2; tentatively, D is TRBD2 (6 bases). The CDR3 runs to 17 residues. Germline V CDR1 and CDR2: GTSNPN, SVGIG (reference sequence). V lost 0 bases to trimming and J lost 4 bases, with 18 bases between them. The whole variable domain, filled in from reference TRBV30 and TRBJ2-2, reads SQTIHQWPATLVQPVGSPLSLECTVEGTSNPNLYWYRQAAGRGLQLLFYSVGIGQISSEVPQNLSASRPQDRQFILSSKKLLLSDSGFYLCAWSVPGRERGTGELFFGEGSRLTVL.

This clone is medium-sized. The chain combines TRBV2 with TRBJ1-6; 9 nucleotides match TRBD1. Germline V gene lookup returns CDR1 SNHLY and CDR2 FYNNEI. Unmatched junction bases numbered 5, after V lost 6 bases and J lost 8 bases. The CDR3 is 14 amino acids. The CDR3 DNA follows: TGTGCCAGCAGAGCGGGGACAGGGTATTCACCCCTCCACTTT. This codes for CASRAGTGYSPLHF.

V is TRBV19 and J is TRBJ2-7; no firm D call. The germline V gene encodes CDR1 LNHDA and CDR2 SQIVND (reference sequence). The germline V and J ends were trimmed by 3 bases and 4 bases, with 10 bases remaining between them. The CDR3 extends over 13 amino acids. The CDR3 protein is CASSIEYGYEQYF. The CDR3 DNA reads TGTGCCAGTAGTATTGAGTACGGTTACGAGCAGTACTTC. The entire variable domain, with the rest obtained from reference TRBV19 and TRBJ2-7, is as follows: DGGITQSPKYLFRKEGQNVTLSCEQNLNHDAMYWYRQDPGQGLRLIYYSQIVNDFQKGDIAEGYSVSREKKESFPLTVTSAQKNPTAFYLCASSIEYGYEQYFGPGTRLTVT.

The chain carries TRBV19 and TRBJ2-7; weak D call: TRBD1 (6 bases). This CDR3 contains 15 residues. The germline gives CDR1 LNHDA, CDR2 SQIVND (reference sequence). V lost 1 base, J lost 4 bases, and 14 bases lay in between. CDR3: CASSIAQGTRYEQYF. Here the CDR3 DNA reads TGTGCCAGTAGTATAGCACAGGGAACCCGATACGAGCAGTACTTC.

This chain's CDR3 is CAWGPGPYEQYF. DNA of the CDR3: TGTGCCTGGGGCCCGGGGCCATACGAGCAGTACTTC. The rearrangement joins TRBV30 to TRBJ2-7, with D perhaps assigned TRBD1 or TRBD2 (5 bases each). Trimming shortened V by 5 bases and J by 4 bases, and 12 bases separated the two germline ends. The CDR3 has 12 amino acids. Germline V gene sequence: CDR1 GTSNPN, CDR2 SVGIG (reference sequence). Full variable domain (remainder filled in from reference TRBV30 and TRBJ2-7): SQTIHQWPATLVQPVGSPLSLECTVEGTSNPNLYWYRQAAGRGLQLLFYSVGIGQISSEVPQNLSASRPQDRQFILSSKKLLLSDSGFYLCAWGPGPYEQYFGPGTRLTVT.

The table lists this clone with a few counts. V usage is TRBV19 and J usage is TRBJ1-5, with 7 bases matching TRBD1. The CDR3 spans 15 residues. The germline V gene encodes CDR1 LNHDA and CDR2 SQIVND (reference sequence). V dropped 5 bases and J dropped 9; count of bases not matched to a gene: 13. DNA of the CDR3: TGTGCCAGTAGTCCCAGGGGGGAACTGGGTACGCCCCAGCATTTT. The encoded protein is CASSPRGELGTPQHF.

This clone was counted at least ten times. The chain is built from TRBV4-2 and TRBJ1-1; the match to TRBD1 covers 8 bases. CDR1 and CDR2 (germline): LGHNA, YNFKEQ. This CDR3 contains 16 residues. Germline trimming cut 0 bases from V and 1 base from J; bases unmatched to any gene: 4. CDR3 in DNA: TGTGCCAGCAGCCAAGATCTGGGGACAGGGAACACTGAAGCTTTCTTT. Amino acid sequence: CASSQDLGTGNTEAFF.

This clone came up once. The rearrangement links TRBV10-1 to TRBJ2-5; D remains unclear. This CDR3 has 12 amino acids. With 8 bases removed from V and 5 bases from J, the gap between germline ends came to 12 bases. Looked up from germline, CDR1 is WNHNN and CDR2 is SYGVQD (reference sequence). The CDR3 loop is CASLPGGETQYF. The CDR3 DNA reads TGCGCCAGCCTCCCCGGTGGGGAGACCCAGTACTTC.